Detailed here is one TCR beta chain. Its matching antigen is unknown. The junction does not match germline at one end; this may be a read error. TCRdb's copy holds only in-frame clones and misses some; the assay was immunoSEQ multiplex PCR. The sample contains over 10,000 clones, roughly 93% of which appear only once. The CDR3 is 15 residues long. CDR1 is SGHTA, CDR2 FQGNSA, per germline. These data belong to a study of graft-versus-host responses after intestinal transplantation. In the study overall: Anti-thymocyte globulin was used for induction in all recipients, who then took tacrolimus and steroids for roughly 3 years.

Study findings and constraints: GvH clones were found in recipient marrow; some appeared first in ileum or blood.

The rearrangement joins TRBV7-2 to TRBJ2-2; the match to TRBD2 covers 9 bases. The origin of this receptor is a human patient who received an intestinal transplant, so some T cells may come from the graft donor. Sequences were derived from PBMCs, sampled roughly 1,000 days after intestinal transplantation. The CDR3 loop reads CASSLAGSGAGELFF. CDR3 nucleotide sequence: TGTGCCAGCAGCCTAGCGGGGTCAGGTGCCGGGGAGCTGTTTTTT.